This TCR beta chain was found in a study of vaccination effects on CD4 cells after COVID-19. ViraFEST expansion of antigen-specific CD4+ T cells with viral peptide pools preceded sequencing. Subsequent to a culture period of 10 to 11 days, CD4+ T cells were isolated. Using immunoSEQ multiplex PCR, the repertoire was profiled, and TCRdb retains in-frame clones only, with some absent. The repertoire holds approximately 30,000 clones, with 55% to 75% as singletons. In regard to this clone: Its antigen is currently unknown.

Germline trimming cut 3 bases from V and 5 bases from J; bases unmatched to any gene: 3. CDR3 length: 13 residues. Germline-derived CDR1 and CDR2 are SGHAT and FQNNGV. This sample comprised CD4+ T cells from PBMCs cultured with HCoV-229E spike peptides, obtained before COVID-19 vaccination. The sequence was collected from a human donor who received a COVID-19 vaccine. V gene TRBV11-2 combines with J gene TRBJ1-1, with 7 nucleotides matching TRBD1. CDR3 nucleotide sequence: TGTGCCAGCAGCTTGTACAGGGGAACTGAAGCTTTCTTT. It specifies CASSLYRGTEAFF.